The rows below give T cell receptor beta chains drawn from one sample of a study of T cell repertoires in cytomegalovirus infection. TCRdb re-called the reads with MiXCR, one entry per CDR3 protein. Seen here are roughly 69,000 distinct CDR3 sequences, around 20% observed once, and the top ten hold around 72%. These receptors' targets are unknown. Specimen: CD8+ T cells from cultured PBMCs, collected from culture after CMV antigen stimulation. The receptors derive from a human donor in good health (CMV status not recorded). Some clones in this sample may be carry-over from other donors' samples. Each CDR3 is given with its conserved first and last residue. D genes are given only for firm matches. A clone size is listed for some rows: how often the clone was seen (once, few, many), or a class if it is expanded.

clone size: NA; V gene: TRBV7-6; D gene: NA; J gene: TRBJ1-6; CDR3 DNA: TGTGCCAGCAGCTCCACGGGACAAAATTCACCCCTCCACTTT; CDR3 protein: CASSSTGQNSPLHF
clone size: few; V gene: TRBV27; D gene: NA; J gene: TRBJ2-3; CDR3 DNA: TGTGCCAGCAGTTTATCGACACTCACAGATACGCAGTATTTT; CDR3 protein: CASSLSTLTDTQYF
clone size: few; V gene: TRBV7-3; D gene: TRBD1; J gene: TRBJ1-2; CDR3 DNA: TGTGCCAGCAGCCGGGGACAGGGGAGGGGCTACACCTTC; CDR3 protein: CASSRGQGRGYTF
clone size: few; V gene: TRBV7-2; D gene: NA; J gene: TRBJ1-2; CDR3 DNA: TGTGCCAGCAGCTTAGAACCCAGGAAGCCGTATGGCTACACCTTC; CDR3 protein: CASSLEPRKPYGYTF
clone size: NA; V gene: TRBV4-1; D gene: TRBD1; J gene: TRBJ1-5; CDR3 DNA: TGCGCCAGCAGCGACCGGGACAGGGGTCAGCCCCAGCATTTT; CDR3 protein: CASSDRDRGQPQHF
clone size: many; V gene: TRBV28; D gene: TRBD1; J gene: TRBJ1-6; CDR3 DNA: TGTGCCAGCAGTTTATTGGATCTTGGAGGACAGGGCCGGAATTCACCCCTCCACTTT; CDR3 protein: CASSLLDLGGQGRNSPLHF
clone size: few; V gene: TRBV24-1; D gene: NA; J gene: TRBJ1-1; CDR3 DNA: TGTGCCACCAGTGAAGACGGCTTGAACACTGAAGCTTTCTTT; CDR3 protein: CATSEDGLNTEAFF
clone size: few; V gene: TRBV7-8; D gene: NA; J gene: TRBJ1-1; CDR3 DNA: TGTGCCAGCAGCCCAGGGTCCCCCCTTGAAGCTTTCTTT; CDR3 protein: CASSPGSPLEAFF
clone size: few; V gene: TRBV7-2; D gene: NA; J gene: TRBJ2-3; CDR3 DNA: TGTGCCAGCAGCTTATTTGCCAGGGCTAGCACAGATACGCAGTATTTT; CDR3 protein: CASSLFARASTDTQYF
clone size: NA; V gene: TRBV7-2; D gene: TRBD2; J gene: TRBJ2-1; CDR3 DNA: TGTACCAGCAGCCCGGAACTAGCGGGGGTCGAGCAGTTCTTC; CDR3 protein: CTSSPELAGVEQFF
clone size: once; V gene: TRBV7-2; D gene: TRBD1; J gene: TRBJ2-1; CDR3 DNA: TGTGCCAGCAGCGCTCGGGACAGTATGTTCTTC; CDR3 protein: CASSARDSMFF
clone size: few; V gene: TRBV7-2; D gene: NA; J gene: TRBJ1-5; CDR3 DNA: TGTGCCAGCAGCCCCGGCAGACAAGGGGGCAATCAGCCCCAGCATTTT; CDR3 protein: CASSPGRQGGNQPQHF
clone size: NA; V gene: TRBV6-1; D gene: NA; J gene: TRBJ1-2; CDR3 DNA: TGTGCCAGCAGTGAAATTTCGACCAACAACTATGGCTACACCTTC; CDR3 protein: CASSEISTNNYGYTF
clone size: NA; V gene: TRBV7-9; D gene: TRBD2; J gene: TRBJ2-3; CDR3 DNA: TGTGCCAGCAGCAAGACTAGCGGGGGCCATACAGATACGCAGTATTTT; CDR3 protein: CASSKTSGGHTDTQYF
clone size: few; V gene: TRBV27; D gene: NA; J gene: TRBJ2-7; CDR3 DNA: TGTGCCAGCAGTTTATTCGCAGGGGGGGAAGTCTACGAGCAGTACTTC; CDR3 protein: CASSLFAGGEVYEQYF
clone size: few; V gene: TRBV4-3; D gene: NA; J gene: TRBJ2-2; CDR3 DNA: TGCGCCAGCAGCCAAGAGTCACTAGCTAACGGGGAGCTGTTTTTT; CDR3 protein: CASSQESLANGELFF
clone size: NA; V gene: TRBV11-1; D gene: NA; J gene: TRBJ2-3; CDR3 DNA: TGTGCCAGCAGCTTAGTTGCGGGCACAGATACGCAGTATTTT; CDR3 protein: CASSLVAGTDTQYF
clone size: few; V gene: TRBV7-8; D gene: TRBD2; J gene: TRBJ2-1; CDR3 DNA: TGTGCCAGCAGACCCGGGCCTAGCGGCTACAATGAGCAGTTCTTC; CDR3 protein: CASRPGPSGYNEQFF
clone size: few; V gene: TRBV15; D gene: NA; J gene: TRBJ1-4; CDR3 DNA: TGTGCTACAAAAGCAGGGCTAGGGAATGAAAAACTGTTTTTT; CDR3 protein: CATKAGLGNEKLFF
clone size: few; V gene: TRBV7-2; D gene: NA; J gene: TRBJ1-4; CDR3 DNA: TGTGCCAGCAGCTTAGTAAAAGCAACTAATGAAAAACTGTTTTTT; CDR3 protein: CASSLVKATNEKLFF
clone size: NA; V gene: TRBV29-1; D gene: TRBD1; J gene: TRBJ2-1; CDR3 DNA: TGCAGCGTCGACAGGGGATACTACAATGAGCAGTTCTTC; CDR3 protein: CSVDRGYYNEQFF
clone size: few; V gene: TRBV12-3/TRBV12-4; D gene: TRBD1; J gene: TRBJ2-3; CDR3 DNA: TGTGCCAGCAGTTGGACAGGGCGAACAGATACGCAGTATTTT; CDR3 protein: CASSWTGRTDTQYF
clone size: few; V gene: TRBV7-2; D gene: TRBD2; J gene: TRBJ2-4; CDR3 DNA: TGTGCCAGCAGCTTAAACTGGGGGAGGGAAAACATTCAGTACTTC; CDR3 protein: CASSLNWGRENIQYF
clone size: NA; V gene: TRBV7-9; D gene: NA; J gene: TRBJ2-7; CDR3 DNA: TGTGCCAGCAGCCTGCCGGGCTTTAGCTCCTACGAGCAGTACTTC; CDR3 protein: CASSLPGFSSYEQYF
clone size: NA; V gene: TRBV4-2; D gene: TRBD2; J gene: TRBJ2-1; CDR3 DNA: TGTGCCAGCAGCCAAGATGGTCCAGCGGGGGAATACAATGAGCAGTTCTTC; CDR3 protein: CASSQDGPAGEYNEQFF
clone size: NA; V gene: TRBV12-3/TRBV12-4; D gene: NA; J gene: TRBJ1-3; CDR3 DNA: TGTGCCAGCAGCCCCATGACTTACTCTGGAAACACCATATATTTT; CDR3 protein: CASSPMTYSGNTIYF
clone size: NA; V gene: TRBV4-3; D gene: NA; J gene: TRBJ1-1; CDR3 DNA: TGCGCCAGCAGCCCTGGTGGCCAAGTAGGGGACACTGAAGCTTTCTTT; CDR3 protein: CASSPGGQVGDTEAFF
clone size: NA; V gene: TRBV5-4; D gene: NA; J gene: TRBJ2-7; CDR3 DNA: TGTGCCATAAGCCCAGGGTTACAGGACTACGAGCAGTACTTC; CDR3 protein: CAISPGLQDYEQYF
clone size: few; V gene: TRBV7-9; D gene: NA; J gene: TRBJ1-1; CDR3 DNA: TGTGCCAGCACCCCGGCCCCAGCGAACACTGAAGCTTTCTTT; CDR3 protein: CASTPAPANTEAFF
clone size: NA; V gene: TRBV6-2/TRBV6-3; D gene: TRBD1; J gene: TRBJ1-1; CDR3 DNA: TGTGCCAGCAGTTACTCGGCAGGGGGTCGGCACACTGAAGCTTTCTTT; CDR3 protein: CASSYSAGGRHTEAFF
clone size: few; V gene: TRBV7-9; D gene: TRBD2; J gene: TRBJ2-1; CDR3 DNA: TGTGCCGTTTGGACTAGCGGGGGGAATGAGCAGTTCTTC; CDR3 protein: CAVWTSGGNEQFF
clone size: NA; V gene: TRBV4-1; D gene: NA; J gene: TRBJ2-1; CDR3 DNA: TGCGCCAGCAGCCAAGCTGCGGGCTTTTACAATGAGCAGTTCTTC; CDR3 protein: CASSQAAGFYNEQFF
clone size: NA; V gene: TRBV28; D gene: NA; J gene: TRBJ1-6; CDR3 DNA: TGTGCCAGCAGTAGACAACAGGAGATGTATTCACCCCTCCACTTT; CDR3 protein: CASSRQQEMYSPLHF
clone size: NA; V gene: TRBV7-4; D gene: TRBD1; J gene: TRBJ2-2; CDR3 DNA: TGTGCTAGCACCCCTCCGGGTCAGGGGGAAGTCACCGGGGAGCTGTTTTTT; CDR3 protein: CASTPPGQGEVTGELFF
clone size: few; V gene: TRBV12-3/TRBV12-4; D gene: NA; J gene: TRBJ2-5; CDR3 DNA: TGTGCCAGCAGTATCAGACAGAAGGAGACCCAGTACTTC; CDR3 protein: CASSIRQKETQYF
clone size: NA; V gene: TRBV7-9; D gene: NA; J gene: TRBJ1-6; CDR3 DNA: TGTGCCAGCAGCGCAGCTCAGGGACCCCTCCACTTT; CDR3 protein: CASSAAQGPLHF
clone size: NA; V gene: TRBV4-1; D gene: TRBD1; J gene: TRBJ2-1; CDR3 DNA: TGCGCCAGCAGCCAAGAACAGGGGTACAATGAGCAGTTCTTC; CDR3 protein: CASSQEQGYNEQFF
clone size: many; V gene: TRBV4-3; D gene: TRBD1; J gene: TRBJ2-7; CDR3 DNA: TGCGCCAGCAGCTCCCGACAGGGGAATTGGTACGAGCAGTACTTC; CDR3 protein: CASSSRQGNWYEQYF
clone size: few; V gene: TRBV19; D gene: TRBD1; J gene: TRBJ1-1; CDR3 DNA: TGTGCCAGTAGTCAGGACAGGGTAACTGAAGCTTTCTTT; CDR3 protein: CASSQDRVTEAFF
clone size: NA; V gene: TRBV7-6; D gene: NA; J gene: TRBJ1-1; CDR3 DNA: TGTGCCAGCAGCTTAGCGCCTGGGGACGGCCGATTGAACACTGAAGCTTTCTTT; CDR3 protein: CASSLAPGDGRLNTEAFF
clone size: many; V gene: TRBV7-8; D gene: TRBD2; J gene: TRBJ2-1; CDR3 DNA: TGTGCCAGCAGCTCCCTGGCGGGGACTAGCGGGGGCAGGCTCAACAATGAGCAGTTCTTC; CDR3 protein: CASSSLAGTSGGRLNNEQFF
clone size: NA; V gene: TRBV7-3; D gene: NA; J gene: TRBJ2-7; CDR3 DNA: TGTGCCAGCTGCCCACCGACAGGTTCTTACGAGCAGTACTTC; CDR3 protein: CASCPPTGSYEQYF
clone size: few; V gene: TRBV27; D gene: NA; J gene: TRBJ1-1; CDR3 DNA: TGTGCCAGCAGTCCGGGACGGATGAACACTGAAGCTTTCTTT; CDR3 protein: CASSPGRMNTEAFF
clone size: NA; V gene: TRBV7-9; D gene: NA; J gene: TRBJ2-2; CDR3 DNA: TGTGCCAGCAGCGAGGACCGATACACCGGGGAGCTGTTTTTT; CDR3 protein: CASSEDRYTGELFF
clone size: NA; V gene: TRBV7-6; D gene: NA; J gene: TRBJ1-6; CDR3 DNA: TGTGCCAGCAGCCCGGACTGGGATTCACCCCTCCACTTT; CDR3 protein: CASSPDWDSPLHF
clone size: few; V gene: TRBV5-5; D gene: NA; J gene: TRBJ1-5; CDR3 DNA: TGTGCCAGCAGCTTGGACGGGGATCAGCCCCAGCATTTT; CDR3 protein: CASSLDGDQPQHF
clone size: few; V gene: TRBV7-9; D gene: NA; J gene: TRBJ1-2; CDR3 DNA: TGTGCCAGCAGCTTGATCCGGGCTGATAACTATGGCTACACCTTC; CDR3 protein: CASSLIRADNYGYTF
clone size: NA; V gene: TRBV7-2; D gene: TRBD2; J gene: TRBJ2-2; CDR3 DNA: TGTGCCAGCAGCTCGACTAGCGGGGCAGACACCGGGGAGCTGTTTTTT; CDR3 protein: CASSSTSGADTGELFF
clone size: NA; V gene: TRBV6-1; D gene: NA; J gene: TRBJ2-1; CDR3 DNA: TGTGCCAGCAGTGAAGCCCCCGTTGATGAGCAGTTCTTC; CDR3 protein: CASSEAPVDEQFF